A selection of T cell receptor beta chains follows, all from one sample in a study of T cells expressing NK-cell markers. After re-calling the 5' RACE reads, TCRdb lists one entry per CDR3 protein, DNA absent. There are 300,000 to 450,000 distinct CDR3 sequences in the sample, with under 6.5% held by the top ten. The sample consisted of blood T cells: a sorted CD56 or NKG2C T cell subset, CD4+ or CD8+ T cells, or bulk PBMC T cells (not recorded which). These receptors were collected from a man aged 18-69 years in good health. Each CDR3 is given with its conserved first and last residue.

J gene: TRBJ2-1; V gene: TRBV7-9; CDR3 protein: CASSQPGTTPNEQFF
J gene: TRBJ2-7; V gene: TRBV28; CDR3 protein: CASRKALAGAYEQYF
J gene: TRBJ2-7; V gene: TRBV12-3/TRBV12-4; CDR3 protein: CASSEAGTKAYEQYF
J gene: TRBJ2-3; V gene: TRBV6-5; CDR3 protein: CASSSARGHTDTQYF
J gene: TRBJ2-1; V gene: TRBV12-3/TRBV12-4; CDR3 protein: CASSFRLAGGRDEQFF
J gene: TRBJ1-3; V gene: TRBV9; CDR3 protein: CASSREGNTIYF
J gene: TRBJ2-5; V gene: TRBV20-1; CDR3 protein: CSASRRATKTQYF
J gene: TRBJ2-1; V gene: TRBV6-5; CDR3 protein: CASSYRTSGADRGEQFF
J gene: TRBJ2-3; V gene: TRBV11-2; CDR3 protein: CASSFGLAGGHFF
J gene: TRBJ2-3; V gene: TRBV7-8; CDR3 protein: CASEVRGPTDTQYF
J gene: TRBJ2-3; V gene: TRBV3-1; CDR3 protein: CASSQVLIDTQYF
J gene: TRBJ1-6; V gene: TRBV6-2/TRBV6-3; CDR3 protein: CASSRTFSYNSPLHF
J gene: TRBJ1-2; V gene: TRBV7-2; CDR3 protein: CASSFDRGFYGYTF
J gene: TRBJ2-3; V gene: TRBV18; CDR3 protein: CASSLGQGETDTQYF
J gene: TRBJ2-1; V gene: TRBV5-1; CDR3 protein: CASSLAGSLVLNEQFF
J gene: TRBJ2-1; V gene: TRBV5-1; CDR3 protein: CASSLAPSVVYEQFF
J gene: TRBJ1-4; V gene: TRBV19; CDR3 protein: CASSTRSVGGIYNEKLFF
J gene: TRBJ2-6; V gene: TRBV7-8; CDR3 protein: CASSFSPGTGANVLTF
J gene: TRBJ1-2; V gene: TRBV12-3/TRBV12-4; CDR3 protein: CASSSRGSDGYTF
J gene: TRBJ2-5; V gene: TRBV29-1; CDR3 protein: CSVRPPAGGQETQYF
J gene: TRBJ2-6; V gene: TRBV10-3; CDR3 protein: CAISEGESGANVLTF
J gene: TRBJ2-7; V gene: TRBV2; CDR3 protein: CASKHRGPYEQYF
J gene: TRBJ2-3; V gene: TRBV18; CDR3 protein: CASSPTSSGGAGDTQYF
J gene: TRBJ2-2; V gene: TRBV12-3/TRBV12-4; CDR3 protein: CASRTGLADGELFF
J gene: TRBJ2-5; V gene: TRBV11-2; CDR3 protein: CASRIAGGSQETQYF
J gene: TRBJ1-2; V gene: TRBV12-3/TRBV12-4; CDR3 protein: CASTPGVRGYGYTF
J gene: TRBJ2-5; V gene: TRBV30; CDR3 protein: CAWGPGLAGQETQYF
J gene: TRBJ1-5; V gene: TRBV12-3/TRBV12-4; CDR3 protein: CASSFKQIGNQPQHF
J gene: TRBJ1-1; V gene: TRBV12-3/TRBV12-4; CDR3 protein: CASSPGPENTEAFF
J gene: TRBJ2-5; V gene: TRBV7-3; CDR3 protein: CASSLTSPRGTQYF
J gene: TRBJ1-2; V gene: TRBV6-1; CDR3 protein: CASSGQRGLKSGYGYTF
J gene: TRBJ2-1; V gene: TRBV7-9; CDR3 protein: CASSLRLAGDNEQFF
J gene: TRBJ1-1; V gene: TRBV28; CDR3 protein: CASRRTKNTEAFF
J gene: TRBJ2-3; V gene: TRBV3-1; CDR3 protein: CASSQLFREWDTQYF
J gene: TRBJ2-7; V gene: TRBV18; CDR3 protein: CASSPSSASDEQYF
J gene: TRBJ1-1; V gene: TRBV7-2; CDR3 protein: CASSLLAEAFF
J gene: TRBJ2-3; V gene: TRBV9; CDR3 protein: CASSGELGSDTQYF
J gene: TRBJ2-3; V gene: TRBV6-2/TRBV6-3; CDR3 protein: CASGRGADTQYF
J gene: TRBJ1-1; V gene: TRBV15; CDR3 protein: CATSREGAPEAFF
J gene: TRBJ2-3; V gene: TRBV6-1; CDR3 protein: CATRELNRGDTQYF
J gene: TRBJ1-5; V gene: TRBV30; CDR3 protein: CAWSGTFSNQPQHF
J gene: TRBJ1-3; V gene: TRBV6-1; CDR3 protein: CASSEVFEPYSGNTIYF
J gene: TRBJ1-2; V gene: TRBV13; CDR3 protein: CASSLGIGYGYTF
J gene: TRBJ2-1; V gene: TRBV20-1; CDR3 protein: CSAGDNRDPYNEQFF
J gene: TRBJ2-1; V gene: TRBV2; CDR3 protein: CASSSFGAQRTEQFF
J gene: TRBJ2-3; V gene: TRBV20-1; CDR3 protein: CSAGQTSGGFLYTQYF
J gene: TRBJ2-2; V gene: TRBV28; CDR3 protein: CASGQGYTGELFF
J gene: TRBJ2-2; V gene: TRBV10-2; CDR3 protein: CASGERGPTGELFF
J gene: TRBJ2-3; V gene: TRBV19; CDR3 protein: CASSMYRDSLSKKDTQYF
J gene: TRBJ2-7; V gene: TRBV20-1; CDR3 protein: CSVGQGARNEQYF
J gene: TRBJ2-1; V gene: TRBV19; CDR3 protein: CASSTLLAGGYNEQFF
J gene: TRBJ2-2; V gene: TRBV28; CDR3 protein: CASAMRHGELFF
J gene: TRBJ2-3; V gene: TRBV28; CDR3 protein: CASSLAGGALTDTQYF
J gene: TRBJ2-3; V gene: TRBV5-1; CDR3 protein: CASSSGTGVFLDTQYF
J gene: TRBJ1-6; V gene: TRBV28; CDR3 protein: CASSVRGAYGNSPLHF
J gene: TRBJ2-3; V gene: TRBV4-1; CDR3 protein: CASSQALSGGKDTQYF
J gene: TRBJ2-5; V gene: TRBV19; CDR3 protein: CASSTDRRETQYF